This TCR beta chain emerged from a study of early stage breast cancer tumors. Study-level findings and limits: Tumors had roughly 2.5-fold higher T cell density than normal breast. Unsorted bulk genomic DNA sequencing lacked pairing and functional marker data. Most shared enriched TCRB sequences were commonly generated ones.

This CDR3 has 14 amino acids. CDR1 and CDR2 (germline): LNHNV, YYDKDF (reference sequence). Trimming took off 0 bases at V and 0 bases at J, with 6 bases between the two ends. About 19-50 mg of tumor tissue was diced per sample. The repertoire was sequenced with immunoSEQ multiplex PCR; TCRdb's copy has only in-frame clones and lacks some. The sample has around 31,000 clones, just under 75% seen once. In regard to this clone: Its antigen is unknown.

V and J are TRBV15 and TRBJ2-7; D is ambiguous. The material sequenced was breast tumor tissue. The TCR was taken from a person under 45 with breast cancer. The CDR3 bases are TGTGCCACCAGCAGAGAGAAAGACTCCTACGAGCAGTACTTC. Its protein is CATSREKDSYEQYF. The full variable domain, its missing parts supplied by reference TRBV15 and TRBJ2-7, is DAMVIQNPRYQVTQFGKPVTLSCSQTLNHNVMYWYQQKSSQAPKLLFHYYDKDFNNEADTPDNFQSRRPNTSFCFLDIRSPGLGDTAMYLCATSREKDSYEQYFGPGTRLTVT.